The subject of this entry is one TCR beta chain. What it binds is unknown. This record belongs to a study of post-analysis software for immune sequencing data. Whole-study context: Multiple sclerosis in the patients followed relapsing-remitting, secondary progressive and progressive-relapsing courses.

Trimming at V came to 6 bases and at J to 9 bases, leaving 8 bases not matched to a gene. This CDR3 has 14 amino acids. Study results and limitations: When the samples were clustered directly with F measure, those that had been prepared in the same batch showed strong co-clustering. TRBV segments more frequent in patients than in controls numbered roughly five and included TRBV5-6, TRBV5-1 and TRBV20-1. There was significantly lower normalized Chao1 diversity in multiple sclerosis patients than in controls.

Unique-molecular-identifier-tagged TCR beta cDNA libraries were used. Between roughly 1 and 11 million T cells gave rise to around 500,000 cDNA molecules. TCRdb processed the PCR reads anew with MiXCR; each CDR3 protein has one entry. Of approximately 360,000 distinct CDR3 sequences in the sample, roughly 35% were seen once. What was sequenced was blood. The gene calls are TRBV12-3 or TRBV12-4 and TRBJ2-1; 10 bases fit TRBD1. This clonotype was obtained from a girl between 10 and 17 years old with multiple sclerosis. The chain's CDR3 is CASRPGTGVGEQFF. The CDR3 DNA sequence: TGTGCCAGCAGACCCGGGACAGGGGTCGGTGAGCAGTTCTTC.